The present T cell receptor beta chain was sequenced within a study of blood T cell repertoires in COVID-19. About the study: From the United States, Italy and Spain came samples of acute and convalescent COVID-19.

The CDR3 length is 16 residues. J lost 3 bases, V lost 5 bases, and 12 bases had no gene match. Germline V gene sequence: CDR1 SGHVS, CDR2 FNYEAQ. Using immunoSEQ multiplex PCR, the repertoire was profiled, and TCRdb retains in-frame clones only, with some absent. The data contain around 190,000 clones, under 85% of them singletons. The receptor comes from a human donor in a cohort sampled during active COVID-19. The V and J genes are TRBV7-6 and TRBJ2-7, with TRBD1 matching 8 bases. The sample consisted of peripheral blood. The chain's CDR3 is CASSLGQAGLLYEQYF. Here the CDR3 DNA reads TGTGCCAGCAGCCTGGGACAGGCCGGCCTTCTCTACGAGCAGTACTTC.